Described below is a single T cell receptor (beta chain) sequence and its context. Its antigen is unknown. The data originate from a study of T cell responses to AZD1222 COVID-19 vaccine. Study findings and constraints: Regions left unmutated in variants are reportedly the target of nearly half of spike-specific TCRs. After the peak T cell response, and only then, were repertoires sampled.

The assay was immunoSEQ multiplex PCR, and TCRdb's table has in-frame clones only and misses some. The table lists some 200,000 clones, about 93% of them singletons, with about 1% in the top ten. The CDR3 covers 17 residues. V dropped 1 base and J dropped 6; count of bases not matched to a gene: 12. CDR1 and CDR2 (germline): KGHSH, LQKENI. V gene TRBV18 combines with J gene TRBJ1-5; TRBD1 matches at 7 bases. Source: peripheral blood, taken on day 0 of MenACWY control vaccination. This sequence was found in an adult in good health. The CDR3 is CASSPRSGGQFGQPQHF. The CDR3 coding sequence is TGTGCCAGCTCACCACGTTCCGGGGGACAGTTCGGTCAGCCCCAGCATTTT.